This TCR beta chain derives from a study of immune evolution from preneoplasia to lung adenocarcinoma. Patient tissue came from resections in Japan or China, 2014–2017. The study's findings and limits: Highest clonality occurred in KRAS-mutant, not EGFR-mutant or double wild-type, nodules.

Data came from immunoSEQ multiplex PCR; TCRdb stores just in-frame clones and leaves some out. The top ten hold roughly 4.7% of the sample, which has under 45,000 clones, around 80% seen once. Worth noting for this clone: As yet, its antigen is unknown.

This clonotype was sampled from a person between 60 and 70 years old with lung adenocarcinoma. The sample consisted of FFPE invasive lung adenocarcinoma tissue.

CDR3 in amino acids: CASSYLRTGGSDTLAKNIQYF. The CDR3 DNA sequence: TGTGCCAGCTCATATCTACGGACAGGGGGCTCGGATACGTTAGCCAAAAACATTCAGTACTTC. The rearrangement uses TRBV18 and TRBJ2-4, with TRBD1 matching 11 bases. With 5 bases clipped from V and 0 bases from J, the junction kept 18 bases outside the gene matches. CDR3 length: 21 amino acids. CDR1 is KGHSH and CDR2 is LQKENI in the germline V gene.